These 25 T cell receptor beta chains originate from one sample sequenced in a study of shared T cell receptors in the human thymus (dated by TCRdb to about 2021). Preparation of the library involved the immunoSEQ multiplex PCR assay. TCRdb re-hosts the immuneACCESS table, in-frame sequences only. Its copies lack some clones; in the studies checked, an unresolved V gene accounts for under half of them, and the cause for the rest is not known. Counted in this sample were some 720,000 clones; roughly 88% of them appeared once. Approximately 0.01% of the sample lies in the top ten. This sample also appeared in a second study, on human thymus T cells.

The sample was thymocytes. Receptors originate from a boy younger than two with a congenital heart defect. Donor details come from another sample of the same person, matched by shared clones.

The CDR3 sequence: CASSYSRPNPTDTQYF. The CDR3 DNA reads TGTGCCAGCAGTTACTCGCGGCCAAATCCCACAGATACGCAGTATTTT. The chain combines TRBV6-6 with TRBJ2-3; D gene uncertain. Germline loops: CDR1 MNHNY, CDR2 SVGAGI (reference sequence). This CDR3 region has 16 residues. The V gene lost 0 bases and the J gene lost 2 bases, with 12 bases spanning the gap.

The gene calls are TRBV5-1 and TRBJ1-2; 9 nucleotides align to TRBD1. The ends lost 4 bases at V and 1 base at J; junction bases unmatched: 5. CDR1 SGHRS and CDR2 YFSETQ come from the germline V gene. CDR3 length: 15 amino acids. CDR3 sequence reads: CASSQRTGDNYGYTF. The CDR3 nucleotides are TGCGCCAGCAGCCAAAGGACAGGGGATAACTATGGCTACACCTTC.

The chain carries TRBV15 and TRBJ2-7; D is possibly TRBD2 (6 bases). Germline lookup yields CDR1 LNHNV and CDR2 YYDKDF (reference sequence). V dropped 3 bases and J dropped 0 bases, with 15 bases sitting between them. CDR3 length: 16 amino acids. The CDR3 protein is CATSRGGISSSYEQYF. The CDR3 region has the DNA TGTGCCACCAGCAGGGGCGGGATCTCGAGCTCCTACGAGCAGTACTTC.

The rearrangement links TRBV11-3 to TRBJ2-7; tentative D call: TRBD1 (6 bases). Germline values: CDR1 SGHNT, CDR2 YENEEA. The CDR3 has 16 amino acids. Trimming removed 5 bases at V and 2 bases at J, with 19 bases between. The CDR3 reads CASSPEPGTITYEQYF. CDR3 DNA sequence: TGTGCCAGCAGCCCCGAGCCAGGGACAATAACCTACGAGCAGTACTTC.

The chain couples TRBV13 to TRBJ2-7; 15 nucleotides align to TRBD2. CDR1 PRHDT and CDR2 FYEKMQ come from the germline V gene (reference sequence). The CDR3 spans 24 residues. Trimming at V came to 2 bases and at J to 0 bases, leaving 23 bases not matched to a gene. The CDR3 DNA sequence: TGTGCCAGCAGCTTATCCAGACTCGGGACTAGCGGGAGGTTCCTGCCCTTGCGCTCCTACGAGCAGTACTTC. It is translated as CASSLSRLGTSGRFLPLRSYEQYF.

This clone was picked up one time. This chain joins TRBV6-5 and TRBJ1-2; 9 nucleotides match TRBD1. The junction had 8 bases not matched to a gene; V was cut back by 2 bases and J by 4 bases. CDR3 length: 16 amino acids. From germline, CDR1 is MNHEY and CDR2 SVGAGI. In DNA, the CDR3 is TGTGCCAGCAGTTACCATCCCACAGGGGGCGGCTATGGCTACACCTTC. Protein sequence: CASSYHPTGGGYGYTF.

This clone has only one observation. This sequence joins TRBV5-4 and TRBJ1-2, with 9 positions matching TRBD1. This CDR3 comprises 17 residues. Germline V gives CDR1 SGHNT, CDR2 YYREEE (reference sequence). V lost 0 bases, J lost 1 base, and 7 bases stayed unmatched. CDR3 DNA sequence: TGTGCCAGCAGCTTGGTTCGGCACAGGGGGCGTAACTATGGCTACACCTTC. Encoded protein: CASSLVRHRGRNYGYTF.

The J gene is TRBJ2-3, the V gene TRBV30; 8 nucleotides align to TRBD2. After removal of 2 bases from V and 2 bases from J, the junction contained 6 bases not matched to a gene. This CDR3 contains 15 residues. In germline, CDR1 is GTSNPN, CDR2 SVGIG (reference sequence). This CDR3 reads CAWSFIGRATDTQYF. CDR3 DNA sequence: TGTGCCTGGAGTTTTATCGGGAGGGCCACAGATACGCAGTATTTT.

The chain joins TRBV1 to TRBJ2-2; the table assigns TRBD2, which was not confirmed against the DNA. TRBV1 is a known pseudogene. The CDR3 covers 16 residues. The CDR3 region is CTSSQDNTRHTGELFF. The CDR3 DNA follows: TGCACCAGCAGCCAAGATAACACTAGACACACCGGGGAGCTGTTTTTT.

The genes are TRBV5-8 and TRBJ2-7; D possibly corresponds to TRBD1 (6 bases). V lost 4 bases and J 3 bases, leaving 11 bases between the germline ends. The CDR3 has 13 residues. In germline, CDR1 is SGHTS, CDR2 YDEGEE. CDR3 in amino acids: CASSPGQYYEQYF. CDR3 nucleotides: TGTGCCAGCAGCCCAGGACAGTACTACGAGCAGTACTTC.

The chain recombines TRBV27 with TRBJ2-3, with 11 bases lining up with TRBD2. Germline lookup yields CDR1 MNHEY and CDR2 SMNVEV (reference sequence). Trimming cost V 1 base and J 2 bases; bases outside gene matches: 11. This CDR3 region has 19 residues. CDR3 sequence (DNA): TGTGCCAGCAGTTTATACCCCACCGGGACTAGCGGAAACACAGATACGCAGTATTTT. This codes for CASSLYPTGTSGNTDTQYF.

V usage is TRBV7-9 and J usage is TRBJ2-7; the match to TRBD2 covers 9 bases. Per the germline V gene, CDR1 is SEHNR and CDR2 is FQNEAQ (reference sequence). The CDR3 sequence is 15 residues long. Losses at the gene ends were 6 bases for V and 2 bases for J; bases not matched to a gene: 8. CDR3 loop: CASSSGLAKTYEQYF. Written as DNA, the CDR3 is TGTGCCAGCAGTTCTGGACTAGCGAAGACCTACGAGCAGTACTTC.

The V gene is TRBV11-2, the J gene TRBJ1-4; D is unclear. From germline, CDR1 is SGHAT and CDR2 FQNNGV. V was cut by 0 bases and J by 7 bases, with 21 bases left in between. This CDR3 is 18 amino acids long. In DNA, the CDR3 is TGTGCCAGCAGCTTAGATCCTGATTGGCGAGGGATTGGTGAAAAACTGTTTTTT. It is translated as CASSLDPDWRGIGEKLFF.

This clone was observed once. This CDR3 is CASSQLPGLGGYEQYF. CDR3 DNA: TGTGCCAGCAGCCAACTACCGGGACTAGGGGGCTACGAGCAGTACTTC. The V and J genes are TRBV4-2 and TRBJ2-7, with TRBD2 matching 8 bases. With V trimmed by 2 bases and J by 3 bases, 9 bases remained unmatched. Germline loops: CDR1 LGHNA, CDR2 YNFKEQ. The CDR3 is 16 residues long.

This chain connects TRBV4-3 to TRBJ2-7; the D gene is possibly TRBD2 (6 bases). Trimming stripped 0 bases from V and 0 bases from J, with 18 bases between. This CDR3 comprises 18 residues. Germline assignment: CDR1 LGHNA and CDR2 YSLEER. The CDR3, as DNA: TGCGCCAGCAGCCAAGAACAAGAACGGCGGGGCAACTCCTACGAGCAGTACTTC. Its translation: CASSQEQERRGNSYEQYF.

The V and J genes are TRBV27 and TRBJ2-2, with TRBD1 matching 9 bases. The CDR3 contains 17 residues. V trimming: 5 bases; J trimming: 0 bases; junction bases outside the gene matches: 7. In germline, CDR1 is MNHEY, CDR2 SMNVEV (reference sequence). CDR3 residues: CASSPWTGASNTGELFF. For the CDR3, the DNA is TGTGCCAGCAGTCCCTGGACAGGGGCTTCGAACACCGGGGAGCTGTTTTTT.

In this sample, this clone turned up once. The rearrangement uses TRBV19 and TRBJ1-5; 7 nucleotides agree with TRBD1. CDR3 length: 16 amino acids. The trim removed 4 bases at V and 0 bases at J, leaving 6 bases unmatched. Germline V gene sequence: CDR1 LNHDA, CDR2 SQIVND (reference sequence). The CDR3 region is CASSTQGGYSNQPQHF. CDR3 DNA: TGTGCCAGTAGTACTCAGGGGGGATATAGCAATCAGCCCCAGCATTTT.

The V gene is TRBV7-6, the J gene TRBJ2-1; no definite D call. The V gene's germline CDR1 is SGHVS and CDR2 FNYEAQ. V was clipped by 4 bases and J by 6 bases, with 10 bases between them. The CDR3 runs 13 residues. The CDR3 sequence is CASSSPSLNEQFF. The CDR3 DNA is TGTGCCAGCAGCTCCCCAAGCCTCAATGAGCAGTTCTTC.

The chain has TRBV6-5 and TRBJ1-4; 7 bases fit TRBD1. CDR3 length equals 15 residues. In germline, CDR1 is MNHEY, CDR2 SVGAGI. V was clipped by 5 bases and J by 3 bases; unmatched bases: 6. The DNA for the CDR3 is TGTGCCAGCAGTCCACGACAGGGCTCTAATGAAAAACTGTTTTTT. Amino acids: CASSPRQGSNEKLFF.

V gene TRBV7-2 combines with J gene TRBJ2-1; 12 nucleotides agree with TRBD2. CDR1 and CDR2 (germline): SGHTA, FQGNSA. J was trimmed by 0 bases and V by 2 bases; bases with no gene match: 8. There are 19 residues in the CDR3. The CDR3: CASSLHTSGRPSSYNEQFF. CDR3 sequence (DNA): TGTGCCAGCAGCTTACACACTAGCGGGAGGCCGAGCTCCTACAATGAGCAGTTCTTC.

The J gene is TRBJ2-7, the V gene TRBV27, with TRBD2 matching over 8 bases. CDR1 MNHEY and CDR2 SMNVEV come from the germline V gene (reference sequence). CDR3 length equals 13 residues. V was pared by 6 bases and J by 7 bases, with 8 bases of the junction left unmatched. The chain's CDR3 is CASSTKTGGEQYF. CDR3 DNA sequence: TGTGCCAGCAGCACCAAAACGGGAGGGGAGCAGTACTTC.

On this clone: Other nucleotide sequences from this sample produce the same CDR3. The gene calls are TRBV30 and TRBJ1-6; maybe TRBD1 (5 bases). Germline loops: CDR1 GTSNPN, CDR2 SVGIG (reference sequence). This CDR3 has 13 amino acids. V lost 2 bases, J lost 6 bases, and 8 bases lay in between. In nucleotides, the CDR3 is TGTGCCTGGAGTTCGACAGTTAATTCACCCCTCCACTTT. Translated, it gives CAWSSTVNSPLHF.

The CDR3 DNA reads TGCGCCAGCAGCCAACACAAATACAGGGAACCCAATTCACCCCTCCACTTT. Amino acid sequence: CASSQHKYREPNSPLHF. The genes are TRBV4-3 and TRBJ1-6; TRBD1 might be the D (6 bases). The germline V gene encodes CDR1 LGHNA and CDR2 YSLEER. Between the trimmed V and J ends, which lost 2 bases and 7 bases, there was a span of 18 bases. The length of the CDR3 is 17 residues.

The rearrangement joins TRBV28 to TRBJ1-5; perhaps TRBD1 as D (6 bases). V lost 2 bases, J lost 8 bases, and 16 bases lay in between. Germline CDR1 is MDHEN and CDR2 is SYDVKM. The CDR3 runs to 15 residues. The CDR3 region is CASSLHQGGREPQHF. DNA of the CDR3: TGTGCCAGCAGTTTACACCAAGGGGGGAGGGAGCCCCAGCATTTT.

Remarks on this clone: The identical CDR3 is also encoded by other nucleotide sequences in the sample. CDR3: CASSLSGSSYEQYF. In nucleotides, the CDR3 is TGTGCCAGCAGCCTCAGCGGGAGCTCCTACGAGCAGTACTTC. This chain links TRBV7-9 with TRBJ2-7; 8 bases are shared with TRBD2. This CDR3 is 14 amino acids long. V lost 5 bases, J lost 0 bases, and 3 bases stayed unmatched. Germline CDR1 is SEHNR and CDR2 is FQNEAQ (reference sequence).